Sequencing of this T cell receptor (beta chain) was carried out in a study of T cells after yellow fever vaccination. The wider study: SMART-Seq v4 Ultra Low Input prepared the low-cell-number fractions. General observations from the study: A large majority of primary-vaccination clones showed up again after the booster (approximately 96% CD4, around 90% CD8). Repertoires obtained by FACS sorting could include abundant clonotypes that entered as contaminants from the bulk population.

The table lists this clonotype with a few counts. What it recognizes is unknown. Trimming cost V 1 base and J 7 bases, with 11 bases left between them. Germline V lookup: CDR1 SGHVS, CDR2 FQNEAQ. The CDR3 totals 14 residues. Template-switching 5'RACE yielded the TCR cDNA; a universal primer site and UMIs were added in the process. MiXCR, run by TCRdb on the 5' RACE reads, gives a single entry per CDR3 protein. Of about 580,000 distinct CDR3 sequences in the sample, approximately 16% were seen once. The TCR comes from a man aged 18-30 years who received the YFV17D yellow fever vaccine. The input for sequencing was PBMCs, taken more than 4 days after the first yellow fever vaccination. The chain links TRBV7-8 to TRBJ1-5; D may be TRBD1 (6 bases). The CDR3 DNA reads TGTGCCAGCAGCTTAGGGGGGGCAAAACAGCCCCAGCATTTT. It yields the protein CASSLGGAKQPQHF.